This T cell receptor beta chain was observed in a study of T cells in Graves' hyperthyroidism and ophthalmopathy. Study-level background: Upon initial diagnosis and before any treatment, peripheral blood was collected.

Lactation, pregnancy, other autoimmune disease or uncontrolled infection excluded patients. The table lists this clonotype with many counts. Its antigen is unknown. Study-wide points: Classification by a 13 V-J model distinguished ophthalmopathy from stable hyperthyroidism.

RNA transcripts served as the template for amplifying TCR beta CDR3 regions. The study used the HTBI primer set for a first-round RT-PCR of the TCR CDR3. MiXCR, applied by TCRdb to the multiplex PCR reads, yields one record per CDR3 protein. The sample has around 500,000 distinct CDR3 sequences; approximately 23% are singletons. CDR1 is MDHEN, CDR2 SYDVKM, per germline. This CDR3 region has 14 residues. V gave up 6 bases and J gave up 6 bases; unmatched junction bases: 7. The rearrangement uses TRBV28 and TRBJ1-5; 8 bases align to TRBD1. The sequence derives from a woman in her seventies with Graves' ophthalmopathy. Sequencing was performed on blood. CDR3 sequence reads: CASSSAGGLQPQHF. As DNA, the CDR3 is TGTGCCAGCAGCTCTGCAGGGGGCCTTCAGCCCCAGCATTTT.